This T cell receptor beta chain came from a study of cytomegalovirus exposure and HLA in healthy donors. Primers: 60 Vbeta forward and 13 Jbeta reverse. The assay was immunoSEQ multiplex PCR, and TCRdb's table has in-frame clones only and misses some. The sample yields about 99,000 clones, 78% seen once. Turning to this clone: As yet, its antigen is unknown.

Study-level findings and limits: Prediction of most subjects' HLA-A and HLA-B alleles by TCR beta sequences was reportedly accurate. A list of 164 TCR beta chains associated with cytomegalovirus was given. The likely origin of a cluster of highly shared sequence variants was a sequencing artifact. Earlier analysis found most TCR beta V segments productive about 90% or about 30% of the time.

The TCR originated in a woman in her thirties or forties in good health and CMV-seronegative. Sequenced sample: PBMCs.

This chain's CDR3 is CASSPTLYEQYF. DNA for the CDR3: TGTGCCAGCAGCCCTACCCTGTACGAGCAGTACTTC. V usage is TRBV6-5 and J usage is TRBJ2-7; D ambiguous. From germline, CDR1 is MNHEY and CDR2 SVGAGI. CDR3 length: 12 amino acids. The germline V and J ends were trimmed by 6 bases and 4 bases, with 10 bases remaining between them.